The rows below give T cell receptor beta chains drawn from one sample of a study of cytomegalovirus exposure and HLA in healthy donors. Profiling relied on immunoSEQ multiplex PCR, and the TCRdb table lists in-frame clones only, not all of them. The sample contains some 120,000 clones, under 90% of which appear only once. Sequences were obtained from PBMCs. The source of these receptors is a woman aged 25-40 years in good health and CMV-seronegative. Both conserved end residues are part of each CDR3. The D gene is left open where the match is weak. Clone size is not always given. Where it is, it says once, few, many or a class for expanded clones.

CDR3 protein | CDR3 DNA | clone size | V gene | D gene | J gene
CASSLARTAGTEAFF | TGTGCCAGCAGCTTAGCGCGGACAGCGGGGACTGAAGCTTTCTTT | . | TRBV7-8 | . | TRBJ1-1
CASSDPGTSVETQYF | TGTGCCAGCAGTGACCCCGGGACTAGCGTGGAGACCCAGTACTTC | . | TRBV2 | TRBD2 | TRBJ2-5
CASADDRGREKLFF | TGTGCTAGTGCCGATGACAGGGGGAGGGAAAAACTGTTTTTT | . | TRBV12-5 | TRBD1 | TRBJ1-4
CASSLPTGAKNIQYF | TGTGCCAGCAGTTTGCCTACAGGAGCCAAAAACATTCAGTACTTC | . | TRBV28 | . | TRBJ2-4
CASSKRPGGREKLFF | TGTGCCAGCAGCAAACGACCCGGGGGACGGGAAAAACTGTTTTTT | . | TRBV9 | . | TRBJ1-4
CAWSVQRGSDQPQHF | TGTGCCTGGAGTGTACAAAGAGGGTCCGATCAGCCCCAGCATTTT | . | TRBV30 | . | TRBJ1-5
CASSPGGRGMNTEAFF | TGTGCCAGCAGCCCCGGGGGAAGGGGAATGAACACTGAAGCTTTCTTT | . | TRBV7-9 | . | TRBJ1-1
CASRSSATNEKLFF | TGTGCCAGCAGATCGAGCGCAACTAATGAAAAACTGTTTTTT | . | TRBV7-8 | . | TRBJ1-4
CASSSGLAGGPITDTQYF | TGCGCCAGCAGCTCCGGACTAGCGGGGGGGCCGATCACAGATACGCAGTATTTT | once | TRBV5-1 | TRBD2 | TRBJ2-3
CASSSEGGTQYF | TGTGCCAGCAGCTCGGAAGGGGGGACCCAGTACTTC | . | TRBV7-2 | . | TRBJ2-5
CARDRTDQTGELFF | TGTGCCAGGGATAGGACAGATCAAACCGGGGAGCTGTTTTTT | . | TRBV2 | . | TRBJ2-2
CASRAGTSGSTDTQYF | TGTGCCAGCAGAGCCGGGACTAGCGGGAGCACAGATACGCAGTATTTT | . | TRBV2 | TRBD2 | TRBJ2-3
CAWSAAGTGNSNQPQHF | TGTGCCTGGAGTGCAGCCGGGACAGGGAATAGCAATCAGCCCCAGCATTTT | . | TRBV30 | TRBD1 | TRBJ1-5
CASSVRGLDYGYTF | TGTGCCAGCAGTGTCAGGGGGCTCGACTATGGCTACACCTTC | . | TRBV28 | TRBD1 | TRBJ1-2
CASSPSFGQGADTQYF | TGTGCCAGCTCGCCCTCGTTCGGACAGGGAGCAGATACGCAGTATTTT | . | TRBV18 | TRBD1 | TRBJ2-3
CASSLGLGFNEQFF | TGCGCCAGCAGCCTGGGACTGGGTTTCAATGAGCAGTTCTTC | . | TRBV5-1 | . | TRBJ2-1
CASSPGQRLEGYTF | TGTGCCAGCAGCCCGGGACAGCGACTGGAGGGCTACACCTTC | . | TRBV6-6 | TRBD1 | TRBJ1-2
CASSGGQGLLATNEKLFF | TGTGCCAGCAGCGGTGGACAGGGGCTCCTCGCAACTAATGAAAAACTGTTTTTT | . | TRBV5-4 | TRBD1 | TRBJ1-4
CASSPRDRSILHF | TGTGCCAGTAGCCCTCGGGACAGGTCGATCCTCCACTTT | . | TRBV19 | TRBD1 | TRBJ1-6
CASSKSSESDEQYF | TGTGCCAGCAGCAAATCCTCGGAGAGCGACGAGCAGTACTTC | . | TRBV21-1 | . | TRBJ2-7
CAWSTGSHEQYF | TGTGCCTGGAGTACAGGGTCCCACGAGCAGTACTTC | . | TRBV30 | . | TRBJ2-7
CASSLGGLAAGELFF | TGCGCCAGCAGCTTGGGGGGACTAGCGGCCGGGGAGCTGTTTTTT | . | TRBV5-1 | TRBD2 | TRBJ2-2
CASSIPQGMTPLHF | TGTGCCAGTAGTATTCCACAGGGGATGACACCCCTCCACTTT | . | TRBV19 | TRBD1 | TRBJ1-6
CAWSVRNRESYSNQPQHF | TGTGCCTGGAGTGTAAGGAACAGGGAAAGTTATAGCAATCAGCCCCAGCATTTT | . | TRBV30 | . | TRBJ1-5
CASSRGPSYEQYF | TGTGCCAGCAGCCGTGGGCCCTCTTACGAGCAGTACTTC | . | TRBV5-8 | . | TRBJ2-7
CASSRGGLEETQYF | TGTGCCAGTAGTAGGGGGGGACTGGAAGAGACCCAGTACTTC | . | TRBV19 | TRBD2 | TRBJ2-5
CSVEGRVRTEAFF | TGCAGCGTTGAAGGCAGGGTCCGAACTGAAGCTTTCTTT | . | TRBV29-1 | . | TRBJ1-1
CASSSPSGVSFNEQFF | TGTGCCAGCAGTTCCCCTAGCGGGGTGAGTTTCAATGAGCAGTTCTTC | . | TRBV27 | TRBD2 | TRBJ2-1
CASILERAGSDTQYF | TGCGCCAGCATTCTCGAAAGGGCGGGTTCAGATACGCAGTATTTT | once | TRBV5-1 | . | TRBJ2-3
CASSLAATSQETQYF | TGTGCCAGCAGCTTAGCGGCGACTAGCCAAGAGACCCAGTACTTC | few | TRBV7-2 | . | TRBJ2-5
CASSFPPGQLNTEAFF | TGTGCCAGCAGCTTTCCCCCGGGACAGCTGAACACTGAAGCTTTCTTT | . | TRBV7-2 | TRBD1 | TRBJ1-1
CASSLDVRQETQYF | TGTGCCAGCAGCTTAGATGTCAGGCAAGAGACCCAGTACTTC | . | TRBV7-2 | . | TRBJ2-5
CASSSELGSYEQYF | TGTGCCAGCAGCTCGGAACTAGGGTCCTACGAGCAGTACTTC | once | TRBV5-4 | . | TRBJ2-7
CASSPIMATSAGGHGGELFF | TGCGCCAGCAGCCCAATAATGGCAACGTCAGCGGGGGGCCATGGCGGGGAGCTGTTTTTT | . | TRBV4-1 | TRBD2 | TRBJ2-2
CASSPQGLAEDNEQFF | TGTGCCAGCAGCCCGCAGGGACTAGCGGAAGACAATGAGCAGTTCTTC | . | TRBV5-6 | TRBD2 | TRBJ2-1
CASSGGQLWMGNEQFF | TGTGCCAGCAGTGGCGGACAGCTCTGGATGGGAAATGAGCAGTTCTTC | . | TRBV6-1 | . | TRBJ2-1
CASSLGRVETEAFF | TGTGCCAGCAGCTTAGGCAGGGTAGAAACTGAAGCTTTCTTT | . | TRBV11-2 | . | TRBJ1-1
CASSVGTSESTDTQYF | TGTGCCAGCAGCGTAGGGACTAGCGAAAGCACAGATACGCAGTATTTT | . | TRBV9 | TRBD2 | TRBJ2-3
CASSLTPGVSYNEQFF | TGTGCCAGCAGCTTAACCCCGGGGGTCTCCTACAATGAGCAGTTCTTC | . | TRBV7-3 | . | TRBJ2-1
CASSHSAGSEQYF | TGTGCCAGCAGCCATTCAGCGGGGAGCGAGCAGTACTTC | . | TRBV7-2 | TRBD2 | TRBJ2-7
CASSFIPGKAFF | TGTGCCAGCAGTTTCATTCCGGGAAAAGCTTTCTTT | . | TRBV27 | . | TRBJ1-1
CASSIGRALSSANYGYTF | TGTGCCAGTAGTATAGGCAGGGCCTTAAGCTCGGCTAACTATGGCTACACCTTC | once | TRBV19 | . | TRBJ1-2
CASSPSPRTGQETQYF | TGCGCCAGCAGCCCTAGTCCTAGGACAGGCCAAGAGACCCAGTACTTC | . | TRBV4-1 | TRBD1 | TRBJ2-5
CASSLTSGGQETQYF | TGTGCCAGCAGTTTGACTAGCGGGGGCCAAGAGACCCAGTACTTC | . | TRBV27 | TRBD2 | TRBJ2-5
CASSSMGSSYNSPLHF | TGTGCCAGCAGTTCAATGGGGAGCTCCTATAATTCACCCCTCCACTTT | . | TRBV6-6 | . | TRBJ1-6
CASSPGAGNSPLHF | TGTGCCAGCTCACCGGGGGCTGGTAATTCACCCCTCCACTTT | . | TRBV18 | . | TRBJ1-6
CASSMMGATNEKLFF | TGTGCCAGTAGTATGATGGGGGCGACTAATGAAAAACTGTTTTTT | few | TRBV19 | . | TRBJ1-4